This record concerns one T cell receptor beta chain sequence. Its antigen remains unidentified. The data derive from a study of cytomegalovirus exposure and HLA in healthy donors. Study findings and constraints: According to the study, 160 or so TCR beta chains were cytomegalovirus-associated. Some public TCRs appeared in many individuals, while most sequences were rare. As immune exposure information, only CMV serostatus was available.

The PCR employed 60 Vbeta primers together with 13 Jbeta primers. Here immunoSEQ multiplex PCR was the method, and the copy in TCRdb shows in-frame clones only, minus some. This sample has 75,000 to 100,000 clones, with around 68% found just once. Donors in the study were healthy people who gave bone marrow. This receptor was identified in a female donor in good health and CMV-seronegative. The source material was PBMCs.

CDR3 nucleotide sequence: TGTGCCAGCTCACCCCTAGGACTTAGAGAGACCCAGTACTTC. This translates into CASSPLGLRETQYF. This chain joins TRBV18 and TRBJ2-5; possible D gene TRBD2, 5 bases. Trimming cost V 3 bases and J 4 bases, with 12 bases left between them. The germline CDR1 and CDR2 sequences are KGHSH and LQKENI. The CDR3 is 14 amino acids.